The present TCR beta chain was sequenced within a study of T cells in Graves' hyperthyroidism and ophthalmopathy. As for the study in general: Peripheral blood sampling occurred at initial diagnosis, before any treatment. Whole-study findings and limits: Using 13 V-J features, a model discriminated ophthalmopathy from stable hyperthyroidism. Among clonotypes expanded in thyroid above 0.001, most were also found in blood.

This clonotype has a handful of counts. Its antigen is undetermined. Template material for amplifying TCR beta CDR3 regions consisted of RNA transcripts. HTBI primers were employed in a first-round RT-PCR of the TCR CDR3. One entry per CDR3 protein results from TCRdb running MiXCR on the multiplex PCR reads. The sample carries about 600,000 distinct CDR3 sequences, approximately 15% recorded once. The study left out patients who had uncontrolled infection, other autoimmune disease, pregnancy or lactation. Sequenced: blood. The TCR comes from a woman between 40 and 55 years old with Graves' ophthalmopathy.

The CDR3 coding sequence is TGCAGTGCTATGACTCTTCTCGAGCAGTTCTTC. It codes for CSAMTLLEQFF. V gene TRBV20-1 combines with J gene TRBJ2-1, with D unclear. V shed 4 bases and J shed 10 bases, with 11 bases lying between them. This CDR3 has 11 residues. Germline CDR1 reads DFQATT; CDR2 reads SNEGSKA (reference sequence).